Each of the 28 T cell receptor beta chains below was sequenced from the same sample in a study of blood T cell repertoires in COVID-19. Sequencing used immunoSEQ multiplex PCR; TCRdb keeps in-frame clones, though not all of them. This table has under 50,000 clones, 90% appearing once. Specimen: peripheral blood. These receptors came from a man aged 70 or older with active COVID-19.

The chain links TRBV9 to TRBJ2-3; tentative D call: TRBD1 (6 bases). CDR3 length: 15 amino acids. CDR1 and CDR2 from the germline V gene are SGDLS and YYNGEE. V dropped 4 bases and J dropped 2 bases, with 14 bases sitting between them. DNA of the CDR3: TGTGCCAGCAGCACTCGAAGGGGGACCACAGATACGCAGTATTTT. Translation: CASSTRRGTTDTQYF.

The chain uses TRBV30 and TRBJ1-4; D is ambiguous. The germline gives CDR1 GTSNPN, CDR2 SVGIG (reference sequence). This CDR3 spans 13 amino acids. V lost 2 bases to trimming and J lost 3 bases, with 7 bases between them. This CDR3 reads CAWSSGANEKLFF. The CDR3 coding sequence is TGTGCCTGGAGTTCCGGGGCTAATGAAAAACTGTTTTTT.

This clone has only one observation. The J gene is TRBJ1-2, the V gene TRBV6-1; tentative D call: TRBD1 (6 bases). The CDR3 is 14 amino acids. Germline-derived CDR1 and CDR2 are MNHNS and SASEGT. Trimming shortened V by 0 bases and J by 4 bases, and 9 bases separated the two germline ends. CDR3 loop: CASSEAQGSYGYTF. The CDR3 nucleotides are TGTGCCAGCAGTGAAGCCCAGGGGAGCTATGGCTACACCTTC.

This chain joins TRBV9 and TRBJ2-6, with D perhaps TRBD2 (6 bases). Germline lookup yields CDR1 SGDLS and CDR2 YYNGEE. CDR3 length: 16 residues. Between the trimmed V and J ends, which lost 0 bases and 3 bases, there was a span of 10 bases. CDR3 amino acids: CASSVAGVGGANVLTF. In nucleotides, the CDR3 is TGTGCCAGCAGCGTAGCGGGAGTTGGTGGGGCCAACGTCCTGACTTTC. The full variable domain, completed using reference TRBV9 and TRBJ2-6, is DSGVTQTPKHLITATGQRVTLRCSPRSGDLSVYWYQQSLDQGLQFLIQYYNGEERAKGNILERFSAQQFPDLHSELNLSSLELGDSALYFCASSVAGVGGANVLTFGAGSRLTVL.

This clone was recorded only once. The chain couples TRBV7-3 to TRBJ2-1; 12 bases are a match to TRBD2. There are 16 residues in the CDR3. Germline lookup yields CDR1 SGHTA and CDR2 FQGTGA. The V gene end was trimmed by 5 bases and the J gene end by 5 bases; junction bases not matched to a gene: 7. The CDR3 protein is CASSATSGRPHNEQFF. Written as DNA, the CDR3 is TGTGCCAGCAGCGCTACTAGCGGGAGGCCTCACAATGAGCAGTTCTTC.

The chain combines TRBV28 with TRBJ2-7; no definite D call. The CDR3 runs to 13 residues. Germline CDR1 MDHEN, CDR2 SYDVKM. V lost 3 bases to trimming and J lost 2 bases, with 8 bases between them. CDR3 amino acids: CASSFVAPYEQYF. CDR3 in DNA: TGTGCCAGCAGTTTTGTGGCTCCCTACGAGCAGTACTTC.

The chain is built from TRBV11-2 and TRBJ2-1, with TRBD1 matching 7 bases. V dropped 4 bases and J dropped 7; count of bases not matched to a gene: 16. The CDR3 extends over 17 amino acids. Per the germline V gene, CDR1 is SGHAT and CDR2 is FQNNGV. CDR3: CASSSSTGKGRLNEQFF. As DNA, the CDR3 is TGTGCCAGCAGCTCCTCGACAGGGAAGGGTCGGTTAAATGAGCAGTTCTTC.

The chain combines TRBV13 with TRBJ2-7; the match to TRBD1 covers 9 bases. The V gene end was trimmed by 5 bases and the J gene end by 2 bases; junction bases not matched to a gene: 7. CDR1 is PRHDT and CDR2 is FYEKMQ in the germline V gene (reference sequence). The CDR3 sequence is 15 residues long. CDR3 sequence: CASSRGQGATYEQYF. As DNA, the CDR3 is TGTGCCAGCAGCAGGGGACAGGGAGCCACCTACGAGCAGTACTTC.

This sequence joins TRBV20-1 and TRBJ1-1; 7 bases match TRBD1. This CDR3 comprises 11 residues. V was pared by 2 bases and J by 10 bases, with 4 bases of the junction left unmatched. Germline CDR1 is DFQATT and CDR2 is SNEGSKA (reference sequence). The DNA for the CDR3 is TGCAGTGCTAGACAGGGGGTTGGAGCTTTCTTT. It is translated as CSARQGVGAFF.

The CDR3 DNA is TGTGCCAGCAGCTTAGCGCTGTCTAGCCGTCAAGAGACCCAGTACTTC. Amino acid sequence: CASSLALSSRQETQYF. The chain is built from TRBV7-9 and TRBJ2-5; tentatively, D is TRBD2 (5 bases). Germline V CDR1 and CDR2: SEHNR, FQNEAQ (reference sequence). The CDR3 runs to 16 residues. V lost 0 bases and J lost 2, with 13 bases in between. Filled out from reference TRBV7-9 and TRBJ2-5, the complete variable domain reads DTGVSQNPRHKITKRGQNVTFRCDPISEHNRLYWYRQTLGQGPEFLTYFQNEAQLEKSRLLSDRFSAERPKGSFSTLEIQRTEQGDSAMYLCASSLALSSRQETQYFGPGTRLLVL.

The genes are TRBV6-5 and TRBJ2-5; 7 bases line up with TRBD1. V lost 0 bases, J lost 4 bases, and 2 bases stayed unmatched. Germline V CDR1 and CDR2: MNHEY, SVGAGI. The CDR3 has 14 amino acids. CDR3: CASSYSRGPETQYF. CDR3 DNA: TGTGCCAGCAGTTACTCAAGGGGGCCAGAGACCCAGTACTTC.

The rearrangement uses TRBV7-2 and TRBJ2-7, with D possibly matching TRBD2 (6 bases). V was cut by 1 base and J by 0 bases, with 13 bases left in between. CDR1 is SGHTA, CDR2 FQGNSA, per germline. The CDR3 length is 16 residues. In DNA form, the CDR3 reads TGTGCCAGCAGCTTAGGTAGCGCGGGGAGCTCCTACGAGCAGTACTTC. Its protein product is CASSLGSAGSSYEQYF.

The genes are TRBV19 and TRBJ1-1; D call uncertain. The CDR3 length is 13 residues. Trimming stripped 8 bases from V and 0 bases from J, with 10 bases between. Germline-derived CDR1 and CDR2 are LNHDA and SQIVND (reference sequence). CDR3 loop: CASLAPLNTEAFF. The CDR3 nucleotides are TGTGCCAGTTTAGCACCCTTGAACACTGAAGCTTTCTTT.

This chain joins TRBV2 and TRBJ2-7; TRBD1 matches at 7 bases. Germline V gene data show CDR1 as SNHLY and CDR2 as FYNNEI. This CDR3 region has 12 residues. V lost 4 bases to trimming and J lost 6 bases; unmatched junction nucleotides: 3. DNA for the CDR3: TGTGCCAGCAGTGGGACAGGCGGCGAGCAGTACTTC. It codes for CASSGTGGEQYF.

The CDR3 bases are TGTGCCCTCGAGGAGACGGGCACCGGGGAGCTGTTTTTT. Translating gives CALEETGTGELFF. The chain has TRBV2 and TRBJ2-2; the D is unclear. This CDR3 is 13 amino acids long. Germline loops: CDR1 SNHLY, CDR2 FYNNEI. V lost 11 bases and J 4 bases, leaving 14 bases between the germline ends. The variable domain in full, completed from reference TRBV2 and TRBJ2-2, reads EPEVTQTPSHQVTQMGQEVILRCVPISNHLYFYWYRQILGQKVEFLVSFYNNEISEKSEIFDDQFSVERPDGSNFTLKIRSTKLEDSAMYFCALEETGTGELFFGEGSRLTVL.

The chain carries TRBV10-1 and TRBJ1-1; 8 nucleotides match TRBD1. The V gene end was trimmed by 5 bases and the J gene end by 4 bases; junction bases not matched to a gene: 18. Germline V lookup: CDR1 WNHNN, CDR2 SYGVQD (reference sequence). This CDR3 has 18 amino acids. CDR3: CASSRDRCGPKGGTEAFF. In nucleotides, the CDR3 is TGCGCCAGCAGTCGGGACAGGTGTGGCCCGAAGGGAGGCACTGAAGCTTTCTTT.

A few counts support this clone. The chain carries TRBV9 and TRBJ1-2; 9 bases are shared with TRBD1. V dropped 7 bases and J dropped 7; count of bases not matched to a gene: 11. The CDR3 has 14 amino acids. Germline values: CDR1 SGDLS, CDR2 YYNGEE. CDR3 loop: CASFGNRGHSGYTF. The CDR3 DNA reads TGTGCCAGCTTTGGGAACAGGGGGCATTCTGGCTACACCTTC.

The table lists this clone with a count of one. The chain carries TRBV9 and TRBJ1-2; possible D gene TRBD1, 6 bases. This CDR3 has 13 amino acids. V was cut by 4 bases and J by 6 bases, with 13 bases left in between. From germline, CDR1 is SGDLS and CDR2 YYNGEE. The CDR3: CASSPRGGHGYTF. CDR3 sequence (DNA): TGTGCCAGCAGCCCCCGGGGGGGGCATGGCTACACCTTC. Full variable domain (rest looked up from reference TRBV9 and TRBJ1-2): DSGVTQTPKHLITATGQRVTLRCSPRSGDLSVYWYQQSLDQGLQFLIQYYNGEERAKGNILERFSAQQFPDLHSELNLSSLELGDSALYFCASSPRGGHGYTFGSGTRLTVV.

The chain has TRBV6-6 and TRBJ1-4; 10 bases map to TRBD1. CDR1 and CDR2 from the germline V gene are MNHNY and SVGAGI (reference sequence). The CDR3 length is 13 residues. J lost 10 bases, V lost 5 bases, and 4 bases had no gene match. The CDR3 DNA follows: TGTGCCAGCAGTATCGACAGGGGGCGAAAACTGTTTTTT. Translated, it gives CASSIDRGRKLFF.

The chain links TRBV6-4 to TRBJ2-3, with a possible D match to TRBD2 (7 bases). The CDR3 has 13 amino acids. V lost 6 bases to trimming and J lost 8 bases, with 15 bases between them. CDR1 and CDR2 (germline): MRHNA, SNTAGT. The CDR3 DNA reads TGTGCCAGCAGACCATCGGGGGGCGCTACGCAGTATTTT. Translated, it gives CASRPSGGATQYF.

J is TRBJ2-5 and V is TRBV7-2; 10 nucleotides agree with TRBD1. This CDR3 region has 14 residues. V dropped 1 base and J dropped 5; count of bases not matched to a gene: 1. The germline V gene encodes CDR1 SGHTA and CDR2 FQGNSA. As DNA, the CDR3 is TGTGCCAGCAGCTTAGGGGGACAGGGGGAGACCCAGTACTTC. Its protein is CASSLGGQGETQYF.

The rearrangement joins TRBV19 to TRBJ2-7, with TRBD2 as a possible D gene (6 bases). Trimming left V 4 bases short and J 0 bases short, with 10 bases between. The CDR3 length is 14 residues. Looked up from germline, CDR1 is LNHDA and CDR2 is SQIVND (reference sequence). Here the CDR3 DNA reads TGTGCCAGTAGTACCTGGGGGGACTCCTACGAGCAGTACTTC. This encodes CASSTWGDSYEQYF.

The chain couples TRBV3-1 (or the pseudogene TRBV3-2) to TRBJ2-5; 7 bases align to TRBD1. There are 14 residues in the CDR3. Germline values: CDR1 LGHDT, CDR2 YNNKEL (reference sequence). The V and J ends lost 6 bases and 7 bases, in that order; junction bases with no gene match: 11. The CDR3, as DNA: TGTGCCAGCAGTCAACAACCAGGGGGTTCGACCCAGTACTTC. Protein: CASSQQPGGSTQYF.

The V and J genes are TRBV9 and TRBJ2-1; 8 bases line up with TRBD1. The CDR3 runs 14 residues. Germline V lookup: CDR1 SGDLS, CDR2 YYNGEE. The V segment lost 3 bases and the J segment 9 bases; nucleotides outside the gene matches: 8. The CDR3 nucleotides read TGTGCCAGCAGCGCCGTACAGGGGGGATTTGAGCAGTTCTTC. Protein sequence: CASSAVQGGFEQFF.

This chain joins TRBV7-9 and TRBJ2-2; D is possibly TRBD1 (5 bases). Trimming took off 5 bases at V and 6 bases at J, with 16 bases between the two ends. Germline V gene lookup returns CDR1 SEHNR and CDR2 FQNEAQ (reference sequence). This CDR3 comprises 15 residues. The CDR3 nucleotides are TGTGCCAGCAGCATCACGCAGGGTATGGCCGGGGAGCTGTTTTTT. It yields the protein CASSITQGMAGELFF.

The CDR3 sequence: CASSLDGTVSYEQYF. In nucleotides, the CDR3 is TGTGCCAGCAGCTTAGACGGGACAGTCTCCTACGAGCAGTACTTC. The chain recombines TRBV7-8 with TRBJ2-7, with TRBD1 identical over 7 bases. Germline V CDR1 and CDR2: SGHVS, FQNEAQ. The V gene end was trimmed by 1 base and the J gene end by 0 bases; junction bases not matched to a gene: 3. This CDR3 comprises 15 residues.

This chain joins TRBV18 and TRBJ1-2, with D possibly TRBD1 on 5 matching bases. Germline CDR1 KGHSH, CDR2 LQKENI. Between the trimmed V and J ends, which lost 3 bases and 6 bases, there was a span of 11 bases. The CDR3 runs to 13 residues. Here the CDR3 reads CASSPNLGDGYTF. The CDR3 DNA follows: TGTGCCAGCTCACCCAACTTAGGGGATGGCTACACCTTC.

This sequence joins TRBV2 and TRBJ2-5; 11 bases match TRBD1. Germline V gene lookup returns CDR1 SNHLY and CDR2 FYNNEI. V lost 8 bases and J lost 5; bases outside the gene matches: 7. The CDR3 loop spans 14 amino acids. The CDR3 DNA reads as TGTGCCAGCGGAAGGACAGGGGGCGCGGAGACCCAGTACTTC. Its translation is CASGRTGGAETQYF.